These 20 T cell receptor beta chains came from one sample sequenced in a study of shared clonotypes between healthy human individuals. Profiling relied on immunoSEQ multiplex PCR, and the TCRdb table lists in-frame clones only, not all of them. The sample records fewer than 150,000 clones, about 67% being singletons. Sequenced: memory CD8+ T cells sorted from blood. Documented subset: CD45RO+ cells pooled with CCR7-negative TemRA cells. All receptors come from a woman in her thirties in good health.

Details on this clone: A much more abundant neighbour one base away suggests this may be a read error. The CDR3 sequence: CASSFQEGAMYNEQIF. In DNA, the CDR3 is TGTGCCAGCAGTTTTCAGGAGGGAGCAATGTACAATGAGCAGATCTTC. This chain uses TRBV28 with TRBJ2-1; possible D gene TRBD2, 6 bases. Per the germline V gene, CDR1 is MDHEN and CDR2 is SYDVKM. This CDR3 has 16 amino acids.

This clone occurred a few times. The J gene is TRBJ2-4, the V gene TRBV19, with a possible D match to TRBD1 (5 bases). V was cut by 9 bases and J by 0 bases, with 21 bases left in between. Germline values: CDR1 LNHDA, CDR2 SQIVND (reference sequence). The CDR3 extends over 17 amino acids. The CDR3: CASWPGPNSLAKNIQYF. CDR3 in DNA: TGTGCCAGCTGGCCAGGGCCTAACAGTCTAGCCAAAAACATTCAGTACTTC.

The chain employs TRBV27 and TRBJ2-1; 9 bases map to TRBD1. This CDR3 comprises 18 residues. Germline-derived CDR1 and CDR2 are MNHEY and SMNVEV (reference sequence). The V gene end was trimmed by 1 base and the J gene end by 1 base; junction bases not matched to a gene: 8. CDR3 loop: CASSLYYRGLLSYNEQFF. The CDR3 DNA is TGTGCCAGCAGTTTATACTACAGGGGGCTCTTATCCTACAATGAGCAGTTCTTC.

This chain connects TRBV28 to TRBJ2-2; 13 nucleotides agree with TRBD2. CDR3 size: 17 residues. CDR1 is MDHEN and CDR2 is SYDVKM in the germline V gene. Trimming cost V 5 bases and J 3 bases; bases outside gene matches: 6. This CDR3 is CASSHPGLAGYTGELFF. The CDR3 DNA reads as TGTGCCAGCAGTCATCCGGGACTAGCGGGATACACCGGGGAGCTGTTTTTT. The entire variable domain, with the rest obtained from reference TRBV28 and TRBJ2-2, is as follows: DVKVTQSSRYLVKRTGEKVFLECVQDMDHENMFWYRQDPGLGLRLIYFSYDVKMKEKGDIPEGYSVSREKKERFSLILESASTNQTSMYLCASSHPGLAGYTGELFFGEGSRLTVL.

The chain uses TRBV28 and TRBJ2-6; no definite D call. Germline V lookup: CDR1 MDHEN, CDR2 SYDVKM. This CDR3 comprises 18 residues. Trimming shortened V by 6 bases and J by 0 bases, and 18 bases separated the two germline ends. The CDR3 region is CASRRTDLRNSGANVLTF. The CDR3 nucleotides read TGTGCCAGCAGAAGGACCGATCTCCGAAACTCTGGGGCCAACGTCCTGACTTTC.

A few counts support this clone. This CDR3 is also generated by other DNA sequences in the sample. The chain is built from TRBV4-2 and TRBJ1-4; D remains unclear. In germline, CDR1 is LGHNA, CDR2 YNFKEQ. The CDR3 has 12 amino acids. V was clipped by 4 bases and J by 7 bases, with 7 bases between them. The CDR3: CASSLLGEKLFF. In DNA, the CDR3 is TGTGCCAGCAGCCTCCTGGGTGAAAAACTGTTTTTT.

Remarks on this clone: A much larger clone differs by one base, so this may be a read error. The chain links TRBV5-3 to TRBJ2-5; 10 nucleotides line up with TRBD1. The J call may be in error: the DNA end matches TRBJ2-7 better. TRBV5-3 is an ORF; its function is uncertain. The CDR3 is 15 amino acids. The CDR3 DNA follows: TGTGCCAGCAGCCAAGTCGGGACAGGGGCCTACGAGCAGTACTTC. This sequence encodes CASSQVGTGAYEQYF.

V gene TRBV28 combines with J gene TRBJ2-1; D is perhaps TRBD2 (5 bases). The CDR3 contains 14 residues. CDR1 and CDR2 from the germline V gene are MDHEN and SYDVKM. V was pared by 4 bases and J by 8 bases, with 15 bases between. CDR3 sequence reads: CASSSRAWVDEQFF. For the CDR3, the DNA is TGTGCCAGCAGTTCGAGGGCCTGGGTTGATGAGCAGTTCTTC.

The chain recombines TRBV28 with TRBJ1-5; unclear D gene. The CDR3 spans 16 residues. CDR1 is MDHEN, CDR2 SYDVKM, per germline. The V end lost 2 bases, the J end lost 0 bases, and 11 bases lay between the germline ends. This CDR3 reads CASSLLLMYSNQPQHF. CDR3 bases: TGTGCCAGCAGTTTACTGTTAATGTATAGCAATCAGCCCCAGCATTTT.

V gene TRBV19 combines with J gene TRBJ1-6, with D possibly being TRBD1 (6 bases). Trimming shortened V by 6 bases and J by 8 bases, and 14 bases separated the two germline ends. The CDR3 extends over 14 amino acids. Germline CDR1 is LNHDA and CDR2 is SQIVND (reference sequence). In nucleotides, the CDR3 is TGTGCCAGTAGGGGAACAGGGACGCATTCACCCCTCCACTTT. Its translation: CASRGTGTHSPLHF.

The chain has TRBV11-2 and TRBJ2-5; possible D gene TRBD1, 6 bases. The CDR3 has 17 residues. Per germline, CDR1 SGHAT and CDR2 FQNNGV. Trimming pared 3 bases from V and 0 bases from J, leaving 17 bases between. CDR3 sequence: CASSLGTTGEYQETQYF. The CDR3 nucleotides read TGTGCCAGCAGCTTGGGGACGACAGGTGAGTACCAAGAGACCCAGTACTTC.

This clone has only a few counts. V gene TRBV14 combines with J gene TRBJ2-7, with D possibly being TRBD1 or TRBD2 (6 bases each). The CDR3 runs 17 residues. Germline V CDR1 and CDR2: SGHDN, FVKESK. Deletions cut 0 bases from V and 4 bases from J, with 19 bases between. As DNA, the CDR3 is TGTGCCAGCAGCCAAGATCCCGGGAGAAGGACAGTATACGAGCAGTACTTC. Translated, it gives CASSQDPGRRTVYEQYF. The full variable domain, its missing parts supplied by reference TRBV14 and TRBJ2-7, is EAGVTQFPSHSVIEKGQTVTLRCDPISGHDNLYWYRRVMGKEIKFLLHFVKESKQDESGMPNNRFLAERTGGTYSTLKVQPAELEDSGVYFCASSQDPGRRTVYEQYFGPGTRLTVT.

This clone showed up just once. The chain is built from TRBV5-4 and TRBJ2-7, with 9 bases that match TRBD2. This CDR3 comprises 13 residues. Germline V gene lookup returns CDR1 SGHNT and CDR2 YYREEE (reference sequence). V shed 4 bases, J shed 5 bases, and the junction held 4 bases outside the gene matches. DNA for the CDR3: TGTGCCAGCAGCCCCGGACTAGCGAACGAGCAGTACTTC. Encoded protein: CASSPGLANEQYF.

The chain links TRBV27 to TRBJ2-5, with 7 bases fitting TRBD2. The J call may be wrong; the DNA end is better matched by TRBJ2-7. The germline gives CDR1 MNHEY, CDR2 SMNVEV (reference sequence). The CDR3 extends over 15 amino acids. The CDR3 region has the DNA TGTGCCAGCAGTTTATCCGGAGGGAGGGGCTACGAGCAGTACTTC. The encoded protein is CASSLSGGRGYEQYF.

The chain couples TRBV28 to TRBJ2-7, with D unclear. The V end was cut by 3 bases, the J end by 7 bases, with 16 bases between. Germline V gene sequence: CDR1 MDHEN, CDR2 SYDVKM. CDR3 length equals 14 residues. The CDR3 DNA reads as TGTGCCAGCAGTTTGGTTCCCTCAGAAGGGGAGCAGTACTTC. It specifies CASSLVPSEGEQYF.

The chain has TRBV9 and TRBJ1-2, with a weak D call TRBD1 (5 bases). The CDR3 covers 14 residues. Germline CDR1 SGDLS, CDR2 YYNGEE. Trimming removed 0 bases from V and 4 bases from J, with 10 bases in between. Here the CDR3 DNA reads TGTGCCAGCAGCGTAGAGAACAGGCCCTATGGCTACACCTTC. It is translated as CASSVENRPYGYTF.

The chain combines TRBV13 with TRBJ1-3; no reliable D call. CDR3 length: 14 amino acids. V was cut by 3 bases and J by 0 bases, with 6 bases left in between. Germline CDR1 is PRHDT and CDR2 is FYEKMQ (reference sequence). The CDR3: CASSFVDSGNTIYF. The CDR3 DNA sequence: TGTGCCAGCAGCTTCGTTGACTCTGGAAACACCATATATTTT.

The chain joins TRBV6-5 to TRBJ1-2, with 10 positions matching TRBD1. Germline-derived CDR1 and CDR2 are MNHEY and SVGAGI. The CDR3 has 15 residues. J lost 3 bases, V lost 2 bases, and 3 bases had no gene match. The CDR3 region is CASSYPGQGYYGYTF. The CDR3 DNA is TGTGCCAGCAGTTACCCGGGACAGGGGTACTATGGCTACACCTTC.

The chain employs TRBV2 and TRBJ2-7; D is possibly TRBD2 (5 bases). The length of the CDR3 is 17 residues. CDR1 is SNHLY and CDR2 is FYNNEI in the germline V gene. V shed 0 bases and J shed 2 bases, with 17 bases lying between them. The CDR3 region has the DNA TGTGCCAGCAGTGAAGCCCTCTTCCCCCGGAGGACCTACGAGCAGTACTTC. This gives the protein CASSEALFPRRTYEQYF. The whole variable domain, remainder taken from reference TRBV2 and TRBJ2-7, is EPEVTQTPSHQVTQMGQEVILRCVPISNHLYFYWYRQILGQKVEFLVSFYNNEISEKSEIFDDQFSVERPDGSNFTLKIRSTKLEDSAMYFCASSEALFPRRTYEQYFGPGTRLTVT.

This clone was recorded many times. The gene calls are TRBV30 and TRBJ2-3; D not certain. The V and J ends lost 3 bases and 6 bases respectively, with 16 bases between them. This CDR3 has 14 residues. CDR1 is GTSNPN, CDR2 SVGIG, per germline (reference sequence). CDR3 loop: CAWRGQVESDTQYF. The DNA of the CDR3 is TGTGCCTGGAGGGGTCAGGTCGAGTCGGATACGCAGTATTTT.